The 24 T cell receptor beta chains below come from one sample, sequenced in a study of blood T cell repertoires in COVID-19. Generated by immunoSEQ multiplex PCR, the TCRdb table keeps only in-frame clones and is missing some. The sample consists of some 250,000 clones, more than 70% of them appearing once. Sequences were obtained from peripheral blood. The receptors were gathered from a man aged 80 or over with acute or convalescent COVID-19.

The chain employs TRBV27 and TRBJ2-2; TRBD1 matches 8 bases. V lost 5 bases and J lost 5; bases outside the gene matches: 10. Germline V gene data show CDR1 as MNHEY and CDR2 as SMNVEV (reference sequence). CDR3 length: 16 amino acids. Here the CDR3 reads CASSDLDRAGTGELFF. CDR3 nucleotides: TGTGCCAGCAGTGACCTGGACAGGGCGGGAACCGGGGAGCTGTTTTTT.

The chain employs TRBV30 and TRBJ2-3; TRBD1 matches at 7 bases. V was pared by 8 bases and J by 3 bases, with 8 bases of the junction left unmatched. CDR1 and CDR2 (germline): GTSNPN, SVGIG (reference sequence). The CDR3 extends over 13 amino acids. CDR3 region: CAGNRGLTDTQYF. The CDR3 DNA reads as TGTGCCGGAAACAGGGGATTGACAGATACGCAGTATTTT.

The rearrangement uses TRBV18 and TRBJ2-5; 7 nucleotides line up with TRBD2. CDR1 and CDR2 from the germline V gene are KGHSH and LQKENI. The V and J ends lost 4 bases and 3 bases, in that order; junction bases with no gene match: 8. The CDR3 runs to 15 residues. The DNA for the CDR3 is TGTGCCAGCTCACTATCCGGGGGGAGAAAAGAGACCCAGTACTTC. As protein: CASSLSGGRKETQYF.

The chain has TRBV5-6 and TRBJ2-5, with 8 bases aligning to TRBD2. V lost 0 bases and J lost 1; bases outside the gene matches: 5. The CDR3 has 16 residues. Germline CDR1 and CDR2: SGHDT and YYEEEE. The CDR3 bases are TGTGCCAGCAGCTTGGTGGTAGCGGGGTTCCAAGAGACCCAGTACTTC. It is translated as CASSLVVAGFQETQYF.

This chain joins TRBV5-1 and TRBJ2-2, with 8 bases that match TRBD1. V lost 5 bases to trimming and J lost 4 bases; unmatched junction nucleotides: 4. This CDR3 is 14 amino acids long. Germline V gives CDR1 SGHRS, CDR2 YFSETQ. The CDR3 loop is CASRGQVGTGELFF. The CDR3 nucleotides are TGCGCCAGCAGGGGACAGGTTGGCACCGGGGAGCTGTTTTTT.

This chain uses TRBV28 with TRBJ1-6; D unresolved. V gave up 10 bases and J gave up 0 bases, with 16 bases separating them. Looked up from germline, CDR1 is MDHEN and CDR2 is SYDVKM. The CDR3 is made up of 16 amino acids. The CDR3 nucleotides are TGTGCCACCCCGTCCGGAGACGGCTCCTATAATTCACCCCTCCACTTT. Translated, it gives CATPSGDGSYNSPLHF.

This rearrangement joins TRBV29-1 to TRBJ2-7, with 11 bases matching TRBD1. The CDR3 has 14 amino acids. Germline V gene data show CDR1 as SQVTM and CDR2 as ANQGSEA. The V segment lost 6 bases and the J segment 3 bases; nucleotides outside the gene matches: 7. The CDR3 DNA reads as TGCAGCGTCAGGAGGGGACAGGGGGTCTACGAGCAGTACTTC. Amino acids: CSVRRGQGVYEQYF.

This chain links TRBV20-1 with TRBJ2-3, with a tentative D call TRBD2 (6 bases). Trimming stripped 6 bases from V and 6 bases from J, with 10 bases between. CDR3 length: 11 amino acids. Germline CDR1 reads DFQATT; CDR2 reads SNEGSKA (reference sequence). CDR3 region: CSAGTSDTQYF. CDR3 DNA sequence: TGCAGTGCCGGGACTTCTGATACGCAGTATTTT.

V is TRBV28 and J is TRBJ1-1, with a weak D call TRBD1 (5 bases). V lost 1 base and J lost 5, with 8 bases in between. CDR3 length: 13 amino acids. Germline V gene data show CDR1 as MDHEN and CDR2 as SYDVKM. The CDR3, as DNA: TGTGCCAGCAGTTTATTCGGGGGAACTGAAGCTTTCTTT. It codes for CASSLFGGTEAFF.

The rearrangement uses TRBV27 and TRBJ2-2; TRBD2 agrees at 10 bases. The length of the CDR3 is 16 residues. In germline, CDR1 is MNHEY, CDR2 SMNVEV (reference sequence). Trimming cost V 7 bases and J 3 bases; bases outside gene matches: 8. CDR3 in amino acids: CASKWASGGYTGELFF. The CDR3 nucleotides read TGTGCCAGCAAATGGGCTAGCGGGGGTTACACCGGGGAGCTGTTTTTT.

The chain uses TRBV19 and TRBJ1-6; TRBD1 is a possible D gene (5 bases). Germline V lookup: CDR1 LNHDA, CDR2 SQIVND (reference sequence). The CDR3 sequence is 13 residues long. Trimming left V 5 bases short and J 7 bases short, with 9 bases between. The CDR3 DNA is TGTGCCAGTAGTTCCCGGGGGAATTCACCCCTCCACTTT. It is translated as CASSSRGNSPLHF.

This chain uses TRBV5-1 with TRBJ2-1, with D possibly being TRBD1 (5 bases). In germline, CDR1 is SGHRS, CDR2 YFSETQ. The CDR3 totals 14 residues. The V end lost 3 bases, the J end lost 3 bases, and 10 bases lay between the germline ends. In DNA form, the CDR3 reads TGCGCCAGCAGCTCCCGCGACAGCTACAATGAGCAGTTCTTC. Encoded protein: CASSSRDSYNEQFF. The full variable domain, its missing parts supplied by reference TRBV5-1 and TRBJ2-1, is KAGVTQTPRYLIKTRGQQVTLSCSPISGHRSVSWYQQTPGQGLQFLFEYFSETQRNKGNFPGRFSGRQFSNSRSEMNVSTLELGDSALYLCASSSRDSYNEQFFGPGTRLTVL.

A note on this clone: One end of the junction varies from germline; a read error may be responsible. Other nucleotide sequences in the sample specify the same CDR3. J is TRBJ1-6 and V is TRBV6-1; TRBD1 is a possible D gene (5 bases). Germline V lookup: CDR1 MNHNS, CDR2 SASEGT. This CDR3 has 17 residues. The CDR3 protein is CASSERGLSSYNSPLHF. The CDR3, as DNA: TGTGCCAGCAGTGAAAGGGGCCTGAGCTCCTATAATTCACCCCTTCACTTT.

CDR3 sequence (DNA): TGCGCCAGCAGCTTGGAGGGGGCTCGGATGAACACTGAAGCTTTCTTT. Translation: CASSLEGARMNTEAFF. The chain couples TRBV5-1 to TRBJ1-1; 7 bases match TRBD1. The CDR3 consists of 16 residues. V gave up 0 bases and J gave up 0 bases; unmatched junction bases: 5. The V gene's germline CDR1 is SGHRS and CDR2 YFSETQ.

As to this clone: Other DNA variants within this sample encode the same CDR3. This chain uses TRBV5-1 with TRBJ1-4; perhaps TRBD1 as D (6 bases). The CDR3 is made up of 14 amino acids. Germline assignment: CDR1 SGHRS and CDR2 YFSETQ. V was pared by 5 bases and J by 8 bases, with 16 bases between. The CDR3 DNA follows: TGCGCCAGCAGTCTCGGGCAGGGGAGCGAAAAACTGTTTTTT. It specifies CASSLGQGSEKLFF.

The chain is built from TRBV9 and TRBJ1-6, with D maybe TRBD1 (5 bases). CDR1 SGDLS and CDR2 YYNGEE come from the germline V gene. There are 13 residues in the CDR3. V shed 2 bases and J shed 9 bases, with 9 bases lying between them. CDR3 in DNA: TGTGCCAGCAGCGTGGACACAGTTTCACCCCTCCACTTT. As protein: CASSVDTVSPLHF.

The V gene is TRBV29-1, the J gene TRBJ2-5; the D gene is possibly TRBD2 (6 bases). Germline CDR1 reads SQVTM; CDR2 reads ANQGSEA. The CDR3 spans 11 residues. V was shortened by 6 bases and J by 5 bases, with 10 bases between the two germline ends. The CDR3 spells CSVLAYETQYF. The CDR3 DNA sequence: TGCAGCGTGCTAGCGTACGAGACCCAGTACTTC.

V and J are TRBV5-1 and TRBJ1-3; D is perhaps TRBD1 (6 bases). In germline, CDR1 is SGHRS, CDR2 YFSETQ. V lost 2 bases and J lost 1, with 7 bases in between. The length of the CDR3 is 14 residues. The CDR3 coding sequence is TGCGCCAGCAGCTTACAGGGTTCTGGAAACACCATATATTTT. Translating gives CASSLQGSGNTIYF.

This clone was observed a single time. The chain uses TRBV9 and TRBJ2-2; 7 nucleotides agree with TRBD2. Per the germline V gene, CDR1 is SGDLS and CDR2 is YYNGEE. The V gene end was trimmed by 4 bases and the J gene end by 5 bases; junction bases not matched to a gene: 8. The CDR3 runs to 15 residues. The CDR3 DNA reads TGTGCCAGCAGCCTAGCGGCCCCGGAGACCGGGGAGCTGTTTTTT. Amino acids: CASSLAAPETGELFF.

The chain couples TRBV10-3 to TRBJ2-1; tentatively, D is TRBD1 (6 bases). The CDR3 extends over 14 amino acids. Germline CDR1 reads ENHRY; CDR2 reads SYGVKD. The V end was cut by 7 bases, the J end by 6 bases, with 16 bases between. CDR3 loop: CAITPTGTTNEQFF. CDR3 DNA: TGTGCCATCACTCCAACAGGGACAACCAATGAGCAGTTCTTC.

This clone was detected once. The chain has TRBV24-1 and TRBJ2-7; a weak D match, TRBD1 (6 bases). The germline V gene encodes CDR1 KGHDR and CDR2 SFDVKD. Trimming shortened V by 9 bases and J by 3 bases, and 17 bases separated the two germline ends. The CDR3 runs to 14 residues. The CDR3 DNA is TGTGCCACCGGACCCGGGACAAGCGTCTACGAGCAGTACTTC. It yields the protein CATGPGTSVYEQYF.

This clone turned up a few times. The rearrangement links TRBV5-1 to TRBJ2-2; D remains ambiguous. CDR3 length: 16 amino acids. V was pared by 1 base and J by 7 bases, with 17 bases between. Germline CDR1 and CDR2: SGHRS and YFSETQ. The CDR3 region is CASSLSSEPGFGELFF. The CDR3 region has the DNA TGCGCCAGCAGCTTGTCGTCCGAGCCCGGGTTCGGGGAGCTGTTTTTT. The variable domain in full, with the rest retrieved from reference TRBV5-1 and TRBJ2-2, is KAGVTQTPRYLIKTRGQQVTLSCSPISGHRSVSWYQQTPGQGLQFLFEYFSETQRNKGNFPGRFSGRQFSNSRSEMNVSTLELGDSALYLCASSLSSEPGFGELFFGEGSRLTVL.

This chain links TRBV6-1 with TRBJ2-5; 8 bases line up with TRBD2. From germline, CDR1 is MNHNS and CDR2 SASEGT. This CDR3 contains 16 residues. Trimming removed 2 bases from V and 5 bases from J; junction bases left unmatched: 10. CDR3 amino acids: CASSERLGRARETQYF. Here the CDR3 DNA reads TGTGCCAGCAGTGAACGCCTCGGGAGGGCCCGGGAGACCCAGTACTTC.

This sequence joins TRBV5-1 and TRBJ2-2, with a tentative D call TRBD2 (6 bases). Germline assignment: CDR1 SGHRS and CDR2 YFSETQ. V was clipped by 4 bases and J by 4 bases, with 14 bases between them. The CDR3 contains 15 residues. The CDR3 here is CASSVAMGGTGELFF. CDR3 nucleotides: TGCGCCAGCAGCGTAGCTATGGGGGGCACCGGGGAGCTGTTTTTT.